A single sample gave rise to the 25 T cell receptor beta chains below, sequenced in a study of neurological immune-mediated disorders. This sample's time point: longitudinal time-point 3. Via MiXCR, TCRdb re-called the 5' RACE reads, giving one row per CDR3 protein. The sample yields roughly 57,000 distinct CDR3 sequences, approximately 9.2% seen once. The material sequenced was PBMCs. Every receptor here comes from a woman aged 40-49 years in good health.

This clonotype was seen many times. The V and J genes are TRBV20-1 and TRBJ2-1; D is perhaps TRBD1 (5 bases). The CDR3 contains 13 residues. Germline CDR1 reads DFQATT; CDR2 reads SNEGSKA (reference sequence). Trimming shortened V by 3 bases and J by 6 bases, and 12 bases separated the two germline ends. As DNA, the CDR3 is TGCAGTGCTAGTTCAGGGTTCCTCAATGAGCAGTTCTTC. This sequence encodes CSASSGFLNEQFF.

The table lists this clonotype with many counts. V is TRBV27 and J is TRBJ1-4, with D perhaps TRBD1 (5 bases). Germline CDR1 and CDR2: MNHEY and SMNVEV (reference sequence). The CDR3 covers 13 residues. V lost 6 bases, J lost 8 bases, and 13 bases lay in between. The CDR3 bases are TGTGCCAGCAGGAAAACAGGAGGGGAAAAACTGTTTTTT. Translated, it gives CASRKTGGEKLFF.

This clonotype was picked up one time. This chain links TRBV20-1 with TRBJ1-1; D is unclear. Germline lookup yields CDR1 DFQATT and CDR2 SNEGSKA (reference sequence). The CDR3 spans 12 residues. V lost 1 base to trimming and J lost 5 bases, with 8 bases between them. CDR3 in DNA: TGCAGTGCTAGAGGGGGTAGGACTGAAGCTTTCTTT. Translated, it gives CSARGGRTEAFF.

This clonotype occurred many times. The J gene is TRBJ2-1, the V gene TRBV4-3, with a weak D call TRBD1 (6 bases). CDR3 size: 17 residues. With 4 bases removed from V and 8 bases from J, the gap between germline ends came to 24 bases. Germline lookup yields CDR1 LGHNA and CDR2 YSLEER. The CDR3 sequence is CASSLYLGQSARDEQFF. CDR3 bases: TGCGCCAGCAGCCTATATCTGGGACAAAGCGCCCGGGATGAGCAGTTCTTC.

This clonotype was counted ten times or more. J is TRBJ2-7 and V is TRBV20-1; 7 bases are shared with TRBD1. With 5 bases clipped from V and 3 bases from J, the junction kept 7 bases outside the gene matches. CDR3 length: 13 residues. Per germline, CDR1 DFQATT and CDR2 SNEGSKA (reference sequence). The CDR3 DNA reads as TGCAGTGCTCTGACAGGGTATGGCTACGAGCAGTACTTC. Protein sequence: CSALTGYGYEQYF.

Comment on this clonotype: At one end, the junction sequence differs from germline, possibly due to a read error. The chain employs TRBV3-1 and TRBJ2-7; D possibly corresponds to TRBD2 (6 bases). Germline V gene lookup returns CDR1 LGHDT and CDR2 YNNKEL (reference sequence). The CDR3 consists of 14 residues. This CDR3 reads CATSQRDSRGDQYF. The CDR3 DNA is TGTGCCACCAGCCAAAGGGACTCCCGGGGCGATCAGTACTTC.

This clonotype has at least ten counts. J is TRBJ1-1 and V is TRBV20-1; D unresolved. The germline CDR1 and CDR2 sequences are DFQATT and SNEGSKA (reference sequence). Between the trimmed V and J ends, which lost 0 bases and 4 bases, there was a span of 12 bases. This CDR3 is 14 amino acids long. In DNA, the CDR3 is TGCAGTGCTAGAGAAGGAGGGCCGAGCACTGAAGCTTTCTTT. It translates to CSAREGGPSTEAFF.

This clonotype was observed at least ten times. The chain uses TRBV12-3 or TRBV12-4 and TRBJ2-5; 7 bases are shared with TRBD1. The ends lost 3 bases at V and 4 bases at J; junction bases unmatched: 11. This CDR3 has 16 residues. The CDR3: CASSFAGTDRGETQYF. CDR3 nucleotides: TGTGCCAGCAGTTTCGCCGGGACAGATAGGGGAGAGACCCAGTACTTC.

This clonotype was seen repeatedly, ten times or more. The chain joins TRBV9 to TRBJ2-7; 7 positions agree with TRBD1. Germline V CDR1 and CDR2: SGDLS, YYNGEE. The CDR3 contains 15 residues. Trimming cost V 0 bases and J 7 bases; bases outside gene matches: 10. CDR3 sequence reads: CASSVVPVPRGEQYF. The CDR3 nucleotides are TGTGCCAGCAGCGTAGTCCCGGTTCCCAGGGGGGAGCAGTACTTC.

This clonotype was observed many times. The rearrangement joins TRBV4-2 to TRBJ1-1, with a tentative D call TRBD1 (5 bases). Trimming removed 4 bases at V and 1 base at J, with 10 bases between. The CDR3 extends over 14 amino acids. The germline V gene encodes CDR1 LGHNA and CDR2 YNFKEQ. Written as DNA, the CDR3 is TGTGCCAGCAGCCCGATTGACAGGAACACTGAAGCTTTCTTT. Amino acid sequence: CASSPIDRNTEAFF.

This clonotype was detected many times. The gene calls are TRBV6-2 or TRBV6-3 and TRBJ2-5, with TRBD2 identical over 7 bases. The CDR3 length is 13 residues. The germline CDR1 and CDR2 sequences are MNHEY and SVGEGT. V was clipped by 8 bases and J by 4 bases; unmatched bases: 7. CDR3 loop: CASSRGGGETQYF. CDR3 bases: TGTGCCAGCTCTCGAGGCGGGGGAGAGACCCAGTACTTC.

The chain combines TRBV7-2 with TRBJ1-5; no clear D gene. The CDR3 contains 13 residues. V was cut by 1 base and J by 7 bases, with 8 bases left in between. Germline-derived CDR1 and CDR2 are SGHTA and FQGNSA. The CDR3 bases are TGTGCCAGCAGCTTAGGTTCCGAACAGCCCCAGCATTTT. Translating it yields CASSLGSEQPQHF.

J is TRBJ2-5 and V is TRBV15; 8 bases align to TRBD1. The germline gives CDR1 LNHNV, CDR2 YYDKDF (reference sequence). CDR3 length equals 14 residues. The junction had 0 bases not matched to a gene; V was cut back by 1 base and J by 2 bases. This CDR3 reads CATSRGQGQETQYF. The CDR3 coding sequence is TGTGCCACCAGCAGAGGACAGGGGCAAGAGACCCAGTACTTC.

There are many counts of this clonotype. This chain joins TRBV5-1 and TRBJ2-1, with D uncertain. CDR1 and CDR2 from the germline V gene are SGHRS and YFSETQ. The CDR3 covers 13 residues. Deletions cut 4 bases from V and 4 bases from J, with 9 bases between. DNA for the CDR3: TGCGCCAGCAGCGACGGACGGTACAATGAGCAGTTCTTC. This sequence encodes CASSDGRYNEQFF.

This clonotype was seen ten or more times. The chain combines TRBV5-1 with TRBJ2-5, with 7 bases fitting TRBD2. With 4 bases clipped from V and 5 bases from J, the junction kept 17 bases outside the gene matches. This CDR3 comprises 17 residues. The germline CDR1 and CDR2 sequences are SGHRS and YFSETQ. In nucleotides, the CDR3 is TGCGCCAGCAGCCCCGGTACAGGCGGCGGGGGTGAGGAGACCCAGTACTTC. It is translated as CASSPGTGGGGEETQYF.

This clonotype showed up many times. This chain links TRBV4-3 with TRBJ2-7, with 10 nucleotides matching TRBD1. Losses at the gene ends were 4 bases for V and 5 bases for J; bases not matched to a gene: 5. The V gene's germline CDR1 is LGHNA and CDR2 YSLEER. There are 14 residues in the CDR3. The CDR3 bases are TGCGCCAGCAGCCCGGGACAGGGGTTAGACGAGCAGTACTTC. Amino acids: CASSPGQGLDEQYF.

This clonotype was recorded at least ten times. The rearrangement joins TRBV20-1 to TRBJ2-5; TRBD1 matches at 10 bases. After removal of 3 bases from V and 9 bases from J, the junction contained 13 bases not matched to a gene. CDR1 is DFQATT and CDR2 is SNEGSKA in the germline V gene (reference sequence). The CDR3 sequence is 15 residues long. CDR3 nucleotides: TGCAGTGCTAGGCCGGGACAGGGGCTTCACGGGGCCCAGTACTTC. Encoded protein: CSARPGQGLHGAQYF.

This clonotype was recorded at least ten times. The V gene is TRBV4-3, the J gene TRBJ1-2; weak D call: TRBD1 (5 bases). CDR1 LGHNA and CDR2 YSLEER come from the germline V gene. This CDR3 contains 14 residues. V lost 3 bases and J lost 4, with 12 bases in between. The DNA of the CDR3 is TGCGCCAGCAGCCACGATCGGGGGACCTATGGCTACACCTTC. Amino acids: CASSHDRGTYGYTF.

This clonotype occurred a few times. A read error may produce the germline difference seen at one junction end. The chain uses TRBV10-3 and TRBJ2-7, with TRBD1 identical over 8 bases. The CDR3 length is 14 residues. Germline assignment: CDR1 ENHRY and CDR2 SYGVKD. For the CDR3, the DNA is TGTGCCATCAGGGGGGGACAGGTATCCTCCGAGCAGTACTTC. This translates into CAIRGGQVSSEQYF.

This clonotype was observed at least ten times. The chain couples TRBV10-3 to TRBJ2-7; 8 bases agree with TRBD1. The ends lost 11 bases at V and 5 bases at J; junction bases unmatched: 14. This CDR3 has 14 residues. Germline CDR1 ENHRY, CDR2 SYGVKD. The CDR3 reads CASSKTGEFNEQYF. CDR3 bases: TGTGCCTCAAGCAAGACAGGGGAGTTCAACGAGCAGTACTTC.

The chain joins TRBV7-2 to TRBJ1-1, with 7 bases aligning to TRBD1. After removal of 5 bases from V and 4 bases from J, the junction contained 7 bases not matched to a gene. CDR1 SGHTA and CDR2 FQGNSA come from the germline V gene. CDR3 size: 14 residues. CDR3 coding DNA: TGTGCCAGCAGCCCGCAGGGGGGCTTCACTGAAGCTTTCTTT. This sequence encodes CASSPQGGFTEAFF. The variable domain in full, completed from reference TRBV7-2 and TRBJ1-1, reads GAGVSQSPSNKVTEKGKDVELRCDPISGHTALYWYRQSLGQGLEFLIYFQGNSAPDKSGLPSDRFSAERTGGSVSTLTIQRTQQEDSAVYLCASSPQGGFTEAFFGQGTRLTVV.

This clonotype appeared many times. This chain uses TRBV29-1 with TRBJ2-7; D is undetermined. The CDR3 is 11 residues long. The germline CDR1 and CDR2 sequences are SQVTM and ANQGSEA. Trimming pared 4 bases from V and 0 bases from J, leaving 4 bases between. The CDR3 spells CSVGRSYEQYF. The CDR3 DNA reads TGCAGCGTTGGTCGCTCCTACGAGCAGTACTTC.

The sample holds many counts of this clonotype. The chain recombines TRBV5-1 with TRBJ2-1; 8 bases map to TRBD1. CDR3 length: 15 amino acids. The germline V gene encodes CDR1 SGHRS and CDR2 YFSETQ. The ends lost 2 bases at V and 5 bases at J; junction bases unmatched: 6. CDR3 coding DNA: TGCGCCAGCAGCTTCCAGGGGGCGAACGACAATGAGCAGTTCTTC. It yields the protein CASSFQGANDNEQFF.

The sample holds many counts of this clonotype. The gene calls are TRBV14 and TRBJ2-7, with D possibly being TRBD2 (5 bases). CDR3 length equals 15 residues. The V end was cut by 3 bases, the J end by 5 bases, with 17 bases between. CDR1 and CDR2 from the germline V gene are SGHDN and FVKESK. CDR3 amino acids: CASSQVGYLEDEQYF. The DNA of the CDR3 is TGTGCCAGCAGCCAGGTGGGCTACCTGGAGGACGAGCAGTACTTC.

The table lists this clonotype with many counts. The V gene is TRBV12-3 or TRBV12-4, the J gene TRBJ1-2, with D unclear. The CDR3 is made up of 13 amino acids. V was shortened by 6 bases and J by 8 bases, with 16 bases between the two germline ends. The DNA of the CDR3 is TGTGCCAGCAGCCCCTCGGCGGGGAAGGGCTACACCTTC. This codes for CASSPSAGKGYTF.